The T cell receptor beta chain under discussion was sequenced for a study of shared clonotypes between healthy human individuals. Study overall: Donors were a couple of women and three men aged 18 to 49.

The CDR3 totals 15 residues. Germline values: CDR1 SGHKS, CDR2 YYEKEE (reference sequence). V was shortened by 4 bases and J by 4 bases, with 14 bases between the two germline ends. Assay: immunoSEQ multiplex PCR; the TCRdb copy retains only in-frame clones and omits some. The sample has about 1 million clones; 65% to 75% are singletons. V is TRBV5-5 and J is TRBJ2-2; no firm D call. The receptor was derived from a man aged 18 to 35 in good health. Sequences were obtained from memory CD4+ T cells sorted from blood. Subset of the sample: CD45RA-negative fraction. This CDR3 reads CASSPLVASTGELFF. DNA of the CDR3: TGTGCCAGCAGCCCTTTGGTAGCCTCCACCGGGGAGCTGTTTTTT.